This T cell receptor beta chain is drawn from a study of blood T cell repertoires in COVID-19. Data came from immunoSEQ multiplex PCR; TCRdb stores just in-frame clones and leaves some out. The sample lists 150,000 to 180,000 clones, about 83% occurring once. This clone was counted once. Trimming shortened V by 2 bases and J by 9 bases, and 16 bases separated the two germline ends. This CDR3 contains 14 residues. Germline V gives CDR1 SGHTA, CDR2 FQGNSA. The chain recombines TRBV7-2 with TRBJ2-5; maybe TRBD2 (6 bases). The receptor comes from an older woman with COVID-19, enrolled during active disease. The sequencing sample was made of peripheral blood. The CDR3 reads CASSLLAGPGAQYF. The CDR3 nucleotides are TGTGCCAGCAGCTTACTAGCTGGGCCGGGGGCCCAGTACTTC.